A single TCR beta chain is shown here with its context. Its specificity is not known. The TCR beta CDR3 regions underwent amplification using RNA transcripts as the source. With the HTBI primer set, the TCR CDR3 went through a first round of RT-PCR. Via MiXCR, TCRdb re-called the multiplex PCR reads, giving one row per CDR3 protein. The data show 500,000 to 550,000 distinct CDR3 sequences, with about 20% seen just once and 47% held by the top ten. This record belongs to a study of T cells in Graves' hyperthyroidism and ophthalmopathy. On the study more broadly: It was at initial diagnosis, before any treatment, that peripheral blood was collected.

Study conclusions and caveats: Blood also contained most expanded thyroid clonotypes above 0.001. Patients with ophthalmopathy were separated from those with stable hyperthyroidism by a 13 V-J model.

V trimming: 5 bases; J trimming: 5 bases; junction bases outside the gene matches: 13. CDR1 is PRHDT and CDR2 is FYEKMQ in the germline V gene (reference sequence). The CDR3 extends over 17 amino acids. The rearrangement uses TRBV13 and TRBJ2-1; 9 bases line up with TRBD2. The sequence was collected from a man aged 40-49 years with Graves' ophthalmopathy. Sequencing was done on a sample of blood. DNA for the CDR3: TGTGCCAGCAGCCTAGCGGGGCAAACCCTTAGGGACAATGAGCAGTTCTTC. Translating gives CASSLAGQTLRDNEQFF. Together with reference TRBV13 and TRBJ2-1, the CDR3 gives the full variable domain: AAGVIQSPRHLIKEKRETATLKCYPIPRHDTVYWYQQGPGQDPQFLISFYEKMQSDKGSIPDRFSAQQFSDYHSELNMSSLELGDSALYFCASSLAGQTLRDNEQFFGPGTRLTVL.